The sequence of this TCR beta chain was determined in a study of identical twins (dated by TCRdb to between 2015 and 2016). For context, the study as a whole: To test whether fetal clonotypes persist, this study deep-sequenced TCR alpha and beta repertoires from monozygotic twins, from unrelated adults of various ages, and from cord blood. Replicate twin experiments were performed at different times using different library preparation protocols to rule out contamination.

Every donor was a healthy Caucasian. The twin cohort consisted of three pairs of female monozygotic twins, all aged roughly 18 to 30 years. Positive isolation kits from Invitrogen were used to isolate CD4+ and CD8+ T cell populations. Note on this clonotype: The specificity of this receptor is unknown. The record has no base qualities; no much larger clone is one base away.

Here is what the overall study found, with its caveats: Excess twin sharing in beta out-of-frame sequences was weaker because fewer shared sequences lowered the signal-to-noise ratio. Out-of-frame TCR alpha sharing in monozygotic twins was systematically underestimated by recombination models, whereas sharing between unrelated individuals was in agreement with the recombination models. Zero-insertion analyses could be partly confounded by invariant T cells such as MAIT and iNKT, though diverse VJ usage argued against such confounding for most clonotypes. Compared with coincidental sharing between unrelated individuals, out-of-frame TCR alpha sequences shared between twins had an excess of sequences with low generation probability. Fewer insertions were carried by abundant cord blood beta clonotypes; a weaker similar trend was observed in young adult naive repertoires, while no such trend was observed in memory repertoires. Conclusions relied on cross-sectional statistical analysis, since the same donors could not be followed over many years.

The germline V gene sets CDR1 to KGHDR and CDR2 to SFDVKD. V drops 3 bases and J drops 4 bases, leaving 12 bases in between. The CDR3 covers 16 residues, taking in both the cysteine and the phenylalanine. Kept here is only the CDR3 DNA, which spans 48 bases and is read in frame from base 1. Preparation of the library involved 5' RACE. The sequencer listed for this sample is Illumina HiSeq 2000. Template switching added a universal primer binding site, and the final cDNA carried a unique molecular identifier that allowed TCR cDNA molecules to be counted accurately. First-strand cDNA for TCR alpha and beta chains was synthesized from specific primers in the conserved constant-segment region. To control for contamination, every cDNA library was double barcoded, receiving both a SMART-Mk sample barcode and Illumina barcodes. Two successive PCR steps introduced TruSeq adapter sequences along with Illumina sample barcodes. TCR alpha and beta cDNA libraries were sequenced on the Illumina HiSeq platform with custom primers. Under the source paper's analysis protocol: MiGEC was used to process raw reads and extract unique molecular identifiers, and MiXCR was used to find CDR3 positions. For each individual, recombination models were inferred using an EM algorithm with the repgenHMM and IGoR tools. The analysis of shared clonotypes was done with the tcR package in R, with sharing normalized by the product of cloneset sizes. Out-of-frame nonproductive sequences were analyzed to study raw recombination free of thymic and clonal selection effects. TCRdb reprocessed the public reads (quality trimming at Q25 with fastp, clone calling with MiXCR) and kept in-frame beta chains. Rows matching on CDR3 protein sequence are summarized as one entry with the most common DNA and genes. The V and J calls follow TCRdb's processing rather than the paper's. Present in this sample are around 490,000 distinct CDR3 sequences, about 15% of which were seen just once. The ten largest clones add up to 0.44% of the sample.

The same data also contributed to another study, on yellow fever vaccine responses in identical twins. Drawing on the second study: According to the authors, in identical twins the way T cells responded to vaccination appeared partly convergent and partly personalized. In the study, vaccine-responding T cell clones were precisely tracked in identical twins.

The sample comprised CD4+ T cells sorted from blood. This clonotype was obtained from a young woman in good health. This chain is built from TRBV24-1 and TRBJ2-6; the D gene cannot be named for sure. At the DNA level, the sequence is TGTGCCACCAGTGATCCGAACCCAGACGGGGCCAACGTCCTGACTTTC. It translates to CATSDPNPDGANVLTF.